This T cell receptor (beta chain) was recorded in a study of response to subunit inactivated influenza vaccine. MiXCR, run by TCRdb on the RT-PCR reads, gives a single entry per CDR3 protein. The sample contains about 310,000 distinct CDR3 sequences, approximately 21% of which appear only once. Worth noting for this clonotype: An end of the junction differs from the germline gene, which may be a read error.

This specimen was PBMCs from blood, taken approximately 20 months after vaccination. The TCR comes from a man aged 50-75 years who received an inactivated influenza vaccine.

Written as DNA, the CDR3 is TGTTCCAGCAGCTTAGGGCCGGGACCGAACTATGGCTACACCTTC. It translates to CSSSLGPGPNYGYTF. The rearrangement joins TRBV11-2 to TRBJ1-2; TRBD1 is a possible D gene (5 bases). CDR3 length: 15 amino acids. Germline loops: CDR1 SGHAT, CDR2 FQNNGV.